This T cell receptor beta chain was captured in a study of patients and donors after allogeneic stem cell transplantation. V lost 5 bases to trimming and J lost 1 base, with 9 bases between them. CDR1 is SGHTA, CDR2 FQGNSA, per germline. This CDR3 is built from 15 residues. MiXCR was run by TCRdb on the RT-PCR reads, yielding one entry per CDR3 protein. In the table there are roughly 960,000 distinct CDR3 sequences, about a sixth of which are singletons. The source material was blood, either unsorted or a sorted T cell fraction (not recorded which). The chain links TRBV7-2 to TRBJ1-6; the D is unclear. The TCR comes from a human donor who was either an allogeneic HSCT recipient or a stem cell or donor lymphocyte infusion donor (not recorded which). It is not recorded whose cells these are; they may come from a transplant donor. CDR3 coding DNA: TGTGCCAGCAGCCCGTCTGGTTCCTATAATTCACCCCTCCACTTT. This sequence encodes CASSPSGSYNSPLHF.